The 2 T cell receptor beta chains below come from one sample, sequenced in a study of blood T cell repertoires in COVID-19. This table comes from immunoSEQ multiplex PCR, and its TCRdb copy is limited to in-frame clones, with some not included. The sample holds some 100,000 clones; around 88% are singletons and the top ten take 7.5% to 9.5%. Material for sequencing was peripheral blood. The receptors derive from a woman aged 70-85 years with acute or convalescent COVID-19.

The V gene is TRBV11-3, the J gene TRBJ2-7, with 9 bases identical to TRBD1. The J segment lost 6 bases and the V segment lost 5 bases, leaving 11 bases of the junction unmatched. The CDR3 extends over 15 amino acids. Germline loops: CDR1 SGHNT, CDR2 YENEEA. CDR3 protein: CASSLGGTGRAEQYF. CDR3 DNA: TGTGCCAGCAGCCTAGGAGGGACAGGGAGGGCCGAGCAGTACTTC.

The chain is built from TRBV7-9 and TRBJ2-7, with D maybe TRBD2 (5 bases). Germline CDR1 reads SEHNR; CDR2 reads FQNEAQ (reference sequence). The CDR3 is 11 residues long. V gave up 7 bases and J gave up 4 bases, with 8 bases separating them. CDR3 residues: CASTEGYEQYF. For the CDR3, the DNA is TGTGCCAGCACCGAGGGTTACGAGCAGTACTTC.